A single T cell receptor beta chain is shown here with its context. Its cognate antigen is unknown. This sample is part of a study of CD8+CD57+ T cells in acquired aplastic anemia. Study-level background: Isolated CD4+ and CD8+ cells, once sorted, yielded DNA averaging about 3.1 ug.

Genomic DNA provided the template from which TCR beta VDJ and CDR3 profiles were obtained. TCRdb itself ran the reads through MiXCR, one entry per CDR3 protein. There are roughly 250,000 distinct CDR3 sequences in the sample; approximately 82% occur only once, and approximately 40% lies in the top ten. Study findings and constraints: Sharing between patients and controls was observed for twenty-nine CD8+ CDR3 sequences.

V dropped 5 bases and J dropped 13 bases, with 18 bases sitting between them. The CDR3 consists of 13 residues. Germline values: CDR1 SGHTA, CDR2 FQGNSA. Patients chosen for sequencing had CD8+CD57+ cells that had expanded, as shown by flow cytometry. With no exception, the patients had severe acquired aplastic anemia. The study sampled blood from patients who had received no therapy. Input material: sorted CD4+, CD8+, or CD8+CD57+ T cells (not recorded which) from PBMCs. J is TRBJ1-5 and V is TRBV7-2, with D tentatively TRBD1 (6 bases). The source is a human donor with aplastic anemia. CDR3 nucleotides: TGTGCCAGCAGCCATACAGGGACTCAGGATCAGCATTTT. Protein product: CASSHTGTQDQHF. Using reference TRBV7-2 and TRBJ1-5 for the parts outside the CDR3, the full variable domain is GAGVSQSPSNKVTEKGKDVELRCDPISGHTALYWYRQSLGQGLEFLIYFQGNSAPDKSGLPSDRFSAERTGGSVSTLTIQRTQQEDSAVYLCASSHTGTQDQHFGDGTRLSIL.